This T cell receptor (beta chain) came from a study of blood T cell repertoires in COVID-19. Study summary: T cells, B-cell-depleted T cells, or PBMCs provided the cDNA or gDNA that served as material.

Original analysis: Amplification of reference gene primers was used by the study to estimate nucleated cell counts. The assay was immunoSEQ multiplex PCR, and TCRdb's table has in-frame clones only and misses some. That table is the source of V, J and clone size, and D and trimming were worked out from the DNA. The table has around 63,000 clones, around 79% seen once. CDR1 and CDR2 (germline): SNHLY, FYNNEI. Trimming removed 6 bases from V and 7 bases from J, with 7 bases in between. The CDR3 length is 11 residues. Sequenced sample: peripheral blood. The clonotype was recovered from a human donor in a cohort sampled during active COVID-19. The chain joins TRBV2 to TRBJ2-1; D gene uncertain. CDR3 loop: CASSEMNEQFF. The CDR3 coding sequence is TGTGCCAGCAGCGAGATGAATGAGCAGTTCTTC.